The 27 T cell receptor beta chains below come from one sample, sequenced in a study of shared clonotypes between healthy human individuals. Only in-frame clones appear in the TCRdb table, and some are missing; sequencing was by immunoSEQ multiplex PCR. In the table there are more than 900,000 clones, about 80% of which are singletons. Sequencing was performed on memory CD4+ T cells from PBMCs. The subset: CD45RA-negative fraction. The source of these receptors is a man aged 18 to 29 in good health. Some clones in this sample may be carry-over from other donors' samples.

The chain's CDR3 is CASSQGRNYGYTF. CDR3 DNA: TGCGCCAGCTCCCAGGGGCGGAACTATGGCTACACCTTC. This rearrangement joins TRBV5-1 to TRBJ1-2; possible D gene TRBD1, 6 bases. Per the germline V gene, CDR1 is SGHRS and CDR2 is YFSETQ. V was trimmed by 7 bases and J by 2 bases, leaving 12 bases between them. CDR3 length: 13 residues. The full variable domain, its missing parts supplied by reference TRBV5-1 and TRBJ1-2, is KAGVTQTPRYLIKTRGQQVTLSCSPISGHRSVSWYQQTPGQGLQFLFEYFSETQRNKGNFPGRFSGRQFSNSRSEMNVSTLELGDSALYLCASSQGRNYGYTFGSGTRLTVV.

The V gene is TRBV7-9, the J gene TRBJ2-2; unclear D gene. This CDR3 is 13 amino acids long. Germline CDR1 and CDR2: SEHNR and FQNEAQ (reference sequence). V was pared by 5 bases and J by 7 bases, with 11 bases between. This CDR3 reads CASSPWTGGELFF. The CDR3 coding sequence is TGTGCCAGCAGCCCTTGGACGGGCGGGGAGCTGTTTTTT.

The V gene is TRBV19, the J gene TRBJ2-7; a weak D match, TRBD2 (6 bases). CDR1 LNHDA and CDR2 SQIVND come from the germline V gene (reference sequence). Trimming took 9 bases from V and 5 from J, leaving 14 bases between them. CDR3 length: 12 residues. For the CDR3, the DNA is TGTGCCAGCCACCGGCGGGAAAACGAGCAGTACTTC. Protein product: CASHRRENEQYF.

This clone occurred once. V is TRBV7-9 and J is TRBJ2-6; D is possibly TRBD1 (6 bases). Deletions cut 3 bases from V and 7 bases from J, with 22 bases between. This CDR3 comprises 18 residues. Germline values: CDR1 SEHNR, CDR2 FQNEAQ (reference sequence). Here the CDR3 DNA reads TGTGCCAGCAGCTTTTCTACCGCCAGGGGATGGGGAGCCAACGTCCTGACTTTC. It is translated as CASSFSTARGWGANVLTF.

CDR3 bases: TGTGCCAGCAGCTCATCTCATAGCGGGGCCAACACCGGGGAGCTGTTTTTT. Amino acid sequence: CASSSSHSGANTGELFF. This chain links TRBV11-3 with TRBJ2-2; 8 bases map to TRBD2. The V gene end was trimmed by 4 bases and the J gene end by 2 bases; junction bases not matched to a gene: 9. CDR3 length equals 17 residues. Per the germline V gene, CDR1 is SGHNT and CDR2 is YENEEA.

The chain is built from TRBV7-3 and TRBJ2-2; D is uncertain. The V gene lost 4 bases and the J gene lost 5 bases, with 11 bases spanning the gap. The germline V gene has CDR1 SGHTA and CDR2 FQGTGA. The CDR3 contains 14 residues. The CDR3 DNA sequence: TGTGCCAGCAGCTCGAACGGAGCAACCGGGGAGCTGTTTTTT. This sequence encodes CASSSNGATGELFF.

The J gene is TRBJ2-3, the V gene TRBV4-1; 9 nucleotides match TRBD2. V lost 1 base, J lost 2 bases, and 4 bases stayed unmatched. This CDR3 has 16 amino acids. Germline V gene sequence: CDR1 MGHRA, CDR2 YSYEKL. CDR3 in DNA: TGCGCCAGCAGCCAAGGCCTAGCGGGGAACACAGATACGCAGTATTTT. This gives the protein CASSQGLAGNTDTQYF.

The chain uses TRBV6-5 and TRBJ1-2, with a tentative D call TRBD1 (5 bases). Trimming stripped 6 bases from V and 2 bases from J, with 13 bases between. CDR1 is MNHEY and CDR2 is SVGAGI in the germline V gene. CDR3 size: 14 residues. The CDR3 DNA is TGTGCCAGCAGGCTTTCCGAGGGGAACTATGGCTACACCTTC. Amino acid sequence: CASRLSEGNYGYTF.

This clone was detected ten times or more. The chain combines TRBV5-8 with TRBJ2-4; 7 bases map to TRBD2. J was trimmed by 6 bases and V by 1 base; bases with no gene match: 7. Germline V lookup: CDR1 SGHTS, CDR2 YDEGEE. The CDR3 runs 15 residues. As DNA, the CDR3 is TGTGCCAGCAGCTTGATTGCTAGCGGCTTAAACATTCAGTACTTC. Protein: CASSLIASGLNIQYF. The full variable domain, completed using reference TRBV5-8 and TRBJ2-4, is EAGVTQSPTHLIKTRGQQATLRCSPISGHTSVYWYQQALGLGLQFLLWYDEGEERNRGNFPPRFSGRQFPNYSSELNVNALELEDSALYLCASSLIASGLNIQYFGAGTRLSVL.

The chain carries TRBV6-1 and TRBJ1-2; 7 bases map to TRBD1. The CDR3 loop spans 13 amino acids. Losses at the gene ends were 6 bases for V and 2 bases for J; bases not matched to a gene: 3. Germline-derived CDR1 and CDR2 are MNHNS and SASEGT. CDR3 coding DNA: TGTGCCAGCAGATGGACAGGCAACTATGGCTACACCTTC. This gives the protein CASRWTGNYGYTF.

This chain uses TRBV4-2 with TRBJ2-7, with 8 bases that match TRBD2. Per the germline V gene, CDR1 is LGHNA and CDR2 is YNFKEQ. CDR3 length equals 15 residues. Trimming took 0 bases from V and 2 from J; bases not matched to a gene: 3. CDR3 DNA sequence: TGTGCCAGCAGCCAAGATCAGCGGGGGCCCTACGAGCAGTACTTC. It is translated as CASSQDQRGPYEQYF.

The chain joins TRBV4-1 to TRBJ2-4; 7 bases match TRBD1. The CDR3 totals 15 residues. The V segment lost 1 base and the J segment 6 bases; nucleotides outside the gene matches: 6. Germline CDR1 reads MGHRA; CDR2 reads YSYEKL. This CDR3 is CASSQVAGGGNIQYF. In DNA form, the CDR3 reads TGCGCCAGCAGCCAAGTGGCAGGGGGTGGAAACATTCAGTACTTC.

Only one count was recorded for this clone. The chain uses TRBV30 and TRBJ2-7; 9 bases match TRBD2. CDR1 and CDR2 from the germline V gene are GTSNPN and SVGIG (reference sequence). The V gene end was trimmed by 0 bases and the J gene end by 9 bases; junction bases not matched to a gene: 9. The CDR3 has 14 residues. DNA for the CDR3: TGTGCCTGGAGTGTGGGACTAGCCGGGCGGAGGCAGTACTTC. Amino acids: CAWSVGLAGRRQYF.

This rearrangement joins TRBV7-9 to TRBJ2-7, with D uncertain. The V end lost 5 bases, the J end lost 3 bases, and 5 bases lay between the germline ends. CDR3 size: 11 residues. Per germline, CDR1 SEHNR and CDR2 FQNEAQ (reference sequence). CDR3 protein: CASSRIYEQYF. CDR3 DNA: TGTGCCAGCAGCCGAATCTACGAGCAGTACTTC. Full variable domain (outside the CDR3, taken from reference TRBV7-9 and TRBJ2-7): DTGVSQNPRHKITKRGQNVTFRCDPISEHNRLYWYRQTLGQGPEFLTYFQNEAQLEKSRLLSDRFSAERPKGSFSTLEIQRTEQGDSAMYLCASSRIYEQYFGPGTRLTVT.

The genes are TRBV5-4 and TRBJ2-1, with 11 nucleotides matching TRBD2. From germline, CDR1 is SGHNT and CDR2 YYREEE (reference sequence). The CDR3 covers 18 residues. The trim removed 1 base at V and 5 bases at J, leaving 11 bases unmatched. CDR3 in DNA: TGTGCCAGCAGCTTGAAAACAGGGAGACTAGCGGGAAACAATGAGCAGTTCTTC. Residues: CASSLKTGRLAGNNEQFF. Complete variable domain (other parts from reference TRBV5-4 and TRBJ2-1): ETGVTQSPTHLIKTRGQQVTLRCSSQSGHNTVSWYQQALGQGPQFIFQYYREEENGRGNFPPRFSGLQFPNYSSELNVNALELDDSALYLCASSLKTGRLAGNNEQFFGPGTRLTVL.

This sequence joins TRBV7-9 and TRBJ1-1; a weak D match, TRBD1 (5 bases). The CDR3 runs to 16 residues. Per the germline V gene, CDR1 is SEHNR and CDR2 is FQNEAQ (reference sequence). The germline V and J ends were trimmed by 5 bases and 1 base, with 17 bases remaining between them. This chain's CDR3 is CASSPVLGPENTEAFF. CDR3 in DNA: TGTGCCAGCAGCCCCGTGTTGGGGCCCGAGAACACTGAAGCTTTCTTT.

Concerning this clone itself: Because the CDR3's place on the DNA is in doubt, the DNA is left out and the CDR3 is given as listed by TCRdb. This chain links TRBV2 with TRBJ2-6. Germline CDR1 reads SNHLY; CDR2 reads FYNNEI. The CDR3 has 17 amino acids, counting both end residues. CDR3 residues: CASSSFGAGSGANVLTF.

This chain connects TRBV5-1 to TRBJ2-1; D assignment may be TRBD1 or TRBD2 (5 bases each). With 4 bases removed from V and 5 bases from J, the gap between germline ends came to 10 bases. This CDR3 has 13 amino acids. The germline gives CDR1 SGHRS, CDR2 YFSETQ. For the CDR3, the DNA is TGCGCCAGCAGCCGGGGCGTCGACAATGAGCAGTTCTTC. The encoded protein is CASSRGVDNEQFF.

This clone occurred once. The rearrangement links TRBV9 to TRBJ1-1, with 8 bases that match TRBD1. The CDR3 spans 16 residues. V dropped 1 base and J dropped 2; count of bases not matched to a gene: 7. CDR1 SGDLS and CDR2 YYNGEE come from the germline V gene. CDR3 DNA sequence: TGTGCCAGCAGCGTAATTCCTGGGACAGGCAACACTGAAGCTTTCTTT. It codes for CASSVIPGTGNTEAFF.

A word on this clone: This same CDR3 is encoded by further DNA sequences in the sample. This chain connects TRBV5-1 to TRBJ2-7, with D perhaps matching TRBD1 (6 bases). CDR3 length: 14 amino acids. Germline V gene sequence: CDR1 SGHRS, CDR2 YFSETQ. V lost 2 bases and J 1 base, leaving 10 bases between the germline ends. The CDR3 nucleotides are TGCGCCAGCAGCTTAGGGGGAGCATCCTACGAGCAGTACTTC. Translated: CASSLGGASYEQYF.

V is TRBV28 and J is TRBJ1-1; D is ambiguous. The CDR3 extends over 13 amino acids. Trimming took off 2 bases at V and 9 bases at J, with 13 bases between the two ends. CDR1 is MDHEN, CDR2 SYDVKM, per germline. The CDR3 spells CASSLVPQIQAFF. For the CDR3, the DNA is TGTGCCAGCAGTTTAGTCCCACAGATACAAGCTTTCTTT. Full variable domain (remainder filled in from reference TRBV28 and TRBJ1-1): DVKVTQSSRYLVKRTGEKVFLECVQDMDHENMFWYRQDPGLGLRLIYFSYDVKMKEKGDIPEGYSVSREKKERFSLILESASTNQTSMYLCASSLVPQIQAFFGQGTRLTVV.

This chain uses TRBV28 with TRBJ1-4, with D maybe TRBD1 (5 bases). V was clipped by 10 bases and J by 4 bases, with 13 bases between them. The germline CDR1 and CDR2 sequences are MDHEN and SYDVKM. The CDR3 is 13 amino acids. The CDR3 here is CATPGPNNEKLFF. The CDR3 DNA reads TGTGCCACCCCGGGACCGAATAATGAAAAACTGTTTTTT.

This chain links TRBV13 with TRBJ2-1; 9 bases fit TRBD2. Trimming took 5 bases from V and 4 from J; bases not matched to a gene: 12. The CDR3 runs 17 residues. Per the germline V gene, CDR1 is PRHDT and CDR2 is FYEKMQ (reference sequence). The CDR3 DNA is TGTGCCAGCAGCCATCGAAGACTAGCGGTCTTATACAATGAGCAGTTCTTC. The encoded protein is CASSHRRLAVLYNEQFF. Combining the CDR3 with reference TRBV13 and TRBJ2-1 gives the whole variable domain AAGVIQSPRHLIKEKRETATLKCYPIPRHDTVYWYQQGPGQDPQFLISFYEKMQSDKGSIPDRFSAQQFSDYHSELNMSSLELGDSALYFCASSHRRLAVLYNEQFFGPGTRLTVL.

The rearrangement uses TRBV28 and TRBJ1-5, with D unclear. CDR1 is MDHEN, CDR2 SYDVKM, per germline. CDR3 length: 14 residues. V lost 8 bases and J lost 2, with 13 bases in between. The CDR3 sequence is CASEVGLGNQPQHF. The CDR3 region has the DNA TGTGCCAGCGAGGTGGGGTTGGGCAATCAGCCCCAGCATTTT.

V and J are TRBV18 and TRBJ2-5, with TRBD1 identical over 8 bases. CDR1 and CDR2 from the germline V gene are KGHSH and LQKENI. The CDR3 has 16 residues. With 2 bases clipped from V and 5 bases from J, the junction kept 10 bases outside the gene matches. CDR3 nucleotides: TGTGCCAGCTCACCATTGGACAGGGCGCCCAGGGAGACCCAGTACTTC. Its translation: CASSPLDRAPRETQYF.

The chain has TRBV4-3 and TRBJ2-3; 12 nucleotides align to TRBD2. This CDR3 spans 15 amino acids. CDR1 and CDR2 (germline): LGHNA, YSLEER. V trimming: 1 base; J trimming: 7 bases; junction bases outside the gene matches: 3. Written as DNA, the CDR3 is TGCGCCAGCAGCCAAGGACTAGCGGGAGACTATACGCAGTATTTT. Amino acid sequence: CASSQGLAGDYTQYF.

The genes are TRBV2 and TRBJ2-2; D may be TRBD2 (6 bases). Trimming removed 0 bases at V and 4 bases at J, with 15 bases between. The V gene's germline CDR1 is SNHLY and CDR2 FYNNEI. The CDR3 has 17 amino acids. The CDR3 reads CASSEAVGGIGTGELFF. The CDR3 nucleotides are TGTGCCAGCAGTGAAGCCGTCGGGGGTATTGGCACCGGGGAGCTGTTTTTT.